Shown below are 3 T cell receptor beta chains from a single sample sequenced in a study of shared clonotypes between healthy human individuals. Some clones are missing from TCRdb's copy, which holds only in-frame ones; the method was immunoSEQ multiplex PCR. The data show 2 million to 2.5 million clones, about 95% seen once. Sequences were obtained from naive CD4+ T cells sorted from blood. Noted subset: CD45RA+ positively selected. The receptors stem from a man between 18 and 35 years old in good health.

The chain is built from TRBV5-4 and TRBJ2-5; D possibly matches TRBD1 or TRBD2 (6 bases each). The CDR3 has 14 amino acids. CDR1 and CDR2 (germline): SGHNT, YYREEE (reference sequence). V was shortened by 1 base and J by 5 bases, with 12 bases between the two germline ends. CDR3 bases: TGTGCCAGCAGCTTGCTGGGGGGCGGGGAGACCCAGTACTTC. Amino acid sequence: CASSLLGGGETQYF.

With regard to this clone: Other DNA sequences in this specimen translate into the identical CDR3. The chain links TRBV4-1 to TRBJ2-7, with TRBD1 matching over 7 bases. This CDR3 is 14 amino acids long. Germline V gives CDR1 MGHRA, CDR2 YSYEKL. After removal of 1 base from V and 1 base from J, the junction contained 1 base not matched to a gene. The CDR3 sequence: CASSQGQGSYEQYF. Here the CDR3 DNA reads TGCGCCAGCAGCCAAGGACAGGGTTCCTACGAGCAGTACTTC.

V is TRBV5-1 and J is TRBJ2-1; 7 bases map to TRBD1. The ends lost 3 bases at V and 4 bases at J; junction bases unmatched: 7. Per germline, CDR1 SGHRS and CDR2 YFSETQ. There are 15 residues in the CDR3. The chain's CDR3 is CASSSTGQNYNEQFF. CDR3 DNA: TGCGCCAGCAGCTCGACGGGACAGAATTACAATGAGCAGTTCTTC.